A selection of T cell receptor beta chains follows, all from one sample in a study of blood T cell repertoires in COVID-19. Method: immunoSEQ multiplex PCR; TCRdb's copy keeps in-frame clones and lacks some. Among about 480,000 clones, roughly 89% were seen once, and the ten largest hold around 0.95%. Sequencing was done on a sample of peripheral blood. The receptors come from a young man with COVID-19, enrolled during active disease. CDR3s include the opening cysteine and the closing phenylalanine or tryptophan. Fields, in order: CDR3 DNA, CDR3 protein, CDR3 length, D gene, V gene, clone size, J gene. D genes are given only for firm matches. Where a row states a size, it is once, few, many or the class of an expanded clone; other rows omit it.

TGCAGCACCTGGGGGACTTTTGACAATGAGCAGTTCTTC	CSTWGTFDNEQFF	13	NA	TRBV29-1	once	TRBJ2-1
TGTGCCAGCAGCCTAGGGACTAGCGGGAGGGTGATAGATGAGCAGTTCTTC	CASSLGTSGRVIDEQFF	17	TRBD2	TRBV11-3	NA	TRBJ2-1
TGCGCCAGCAGTGAGAGTTGGGACAGCAACACTGAAGCTTTCTTT	CASSESWDSNTEAFF	15	TRBD1	TRBV10-2	NA	TRBJ1-1
TGCGCCAGCGGACCCAGGACCCCGGGTGGATCGGGGGCTTTCTTT	CASGPRTPGGSGAFF	15	NA	TRBV5-1	NA	TRBJ1-1
TGTGCCAGCAGCAACGGACAGGGGGCCTACAATGAGCAGTTCTTC	CASSNGQGAYNEQFF	15	TRBD1	TRBV7-9	NA	TRBJ2-1
TGTGCCAGCAGCGGAGGGTTGAATGAAAAACTGTTTTTT	CASSGGLNEKLFF	13	NA	TRBV5-4	NA	TRBJ1-4
TGTGCCAGCAGCCAGCAGGGTTTTGAAAAACTGTTTTTT	CASSQQGFEKLFF	13	NA	TRBV11-3	NA	TRBJ1-4
TGCGCCAGCAGCCCGGCAGGTGACGAGCAGTACTTC	CASSPAGDEQYF	12	NA	TRBV5-1	NA	TRBJ2-7
TGTGCCAGCAGACAAACAGGGTTAGAGACCCAGTACTTC	CASRQTGLETQYF	13	NA	TRBV12-3/TRBV12-4	NA	TRBJ2-5
TGTGCCAGTAGCGTAGGTCTACAGGGCGGCTATAGGAACACCGGGGAGCTGTTTTTT	CASSVGLQGGYRNTGELFF	19	NA	TRBV9	once	TRBJ2-2
TGTGCCAGCAGCGGATCTCGGACAGGCAATGAGCAGTTCTTC	CASSGSRTGNEQFF	14	TRBD1	TRBV11-3	NA	TRBJ2-1
TGTGCCATCAGTGAGTCGAGTGGTAGCGGGGGATTCTTC	CAISESSGSGGFF	13	TRBD2	TRBV10-3	NA	TRBJ2-1
TGTGCCAGCAGTGCCTCACCGACAGGGTGGGGCTACACCTTC	CASSASPTGWGYTF	14	TRBD1	TRBV6-4	once	TRBJ1-2
TGTGCCAGCAGCTTAGAATCGGCGGCTAGTGGCAGAAACATTCAGTACTTC	CASSLESAASGRNIQYF	17	NA	TRBV7-6	NA	TRBJ2-4
TGCAGCGGGCAGACAGGGGTGGACACTGAAGCTTTCTTT	CSGQTGVDTEAFF	13	TRBD1	TRBV29-1	once	TRBJ1-1
TGCGCCAGCAGCCAAGAGGACAGGGCCTTAGAGCAGTTCTTC	CASSQEDRALEQFF	14	TRBD1	TRBV4-1	NA	TRBJ2-1
TGCGCCAGCAGCCAAGGGCCGGGAGTGGGAGAGACCCAGTACTTC	CASSQGPGVGETQYF	15	NA	TRBV4-1	NA	TRBJ2-5
TGCGCCAGCAGCGTCAGGCACATCCTCTCTGGAAACACCATATATTTT	CASSVRHILSGNTIYF	16	NA	TRBV4-1	NA	TRBJ1-3
TGTGCCAGCAGTTTATCGACGGGGTTGGAACTGTTTTTT	CASSLSTGLELFF	13	NA	TRBV27	NA	TRBJ1-4
TGTGCCAGTAGTATGAAAGGACAGGACAATCAGCCCCAGCATTTT	CASSMKGQDNQPQHF	15	TRBD1	TRBV19	NA	TRBJ1-5
TGTGCCAGTAGCCATAGTGTTGCAGGGCCCGTCGCCAATCAGCCCCAGCATTTT	CASSHSVAGPVANQPQHF	18	NA	TRBV19	NA	TRBJ1-5
TGTGCCAGCAGTTCCCCCCAGGTCAATGAGCAGTTCTTC	CASSSPQVNEQFF	13	NA	TRBV28	NA	TRBJ2-1
TGTGCCAGCAGCGTAGTTGGACAGCAACCTAGGGGGTACCAAGAGACCCAGTACTTC	CASSVVGQQPRGYQETQYF	19	NA	TRBV9	few	TRBJ2-5
TGTGCCAGCACTCAGCGGGGGCAAGAGACCCAGTACTTC	CASTQRGQETQYF	13	TRBD2	TRBV13	NA	TRBJ2-5
TGTGCCAGCCACTCCGGTGGTAGCGGGAGACACGAGCAGTACTTC	CASHSGGSGRHEQYF	15	TRBD2	TRBV6-5	NA	TRBJ2-7
TGTGCCAGCAGACCCACAGGGAATCGTGACGGGGAGCTGTTTTTT	CASRPTGNRDGELFF	15	NA	TRBV6-5	NA	TRBJ2-2
TGTGCCACCAGTGATTCGGGAACCTTCAGGAATGAGCAGTTCTTC	CATSDSGTFRNEQFF	15	NA	TRBV24-1	few	TRBJ2-1
TGTGCCAGCAGCTTATCACGCGAGCTGAACTATGGCTACACCTTC	CASSLSRELNYGYTF	15	NA	TRBV7-8	once	TRBJ1-2
TGTGCCAGCAGCTCAACGGTCTTGAACACTGAAGCTTTCTTT	CASSSTVLNTEAFF	14	NA	TRBV11-2	NA	TRBJ1-1
TGTGCCATCTGCGAACAGGGATTCGATACGCAGTATTTT	CAICEQGFDTQYF	13	NA	TRBV10-3	NA	TRBJ2-3
TGCAGCGTTGGCCGAACAGGGAAGGGAGATACGCAGTATTTT	CSVGRTGKGDTQYF	14	NA	TRBV29-1	NA	TRBJ2-3
TGCAGCAGTAAGCTAGGGACAGCAACTGAAGCTTTCTTT	CSSKLGTATEAFF	13	TRBD1	TRBV29-1	NA	TRBJ1-1
TGTGCCAGCAGCACCTACTCTGGGGCCAACGTCCTGACTTTC	CASSTYSGANVLTF	14	NA	TRBV13	NA	TRBJ2-6
TGCGCCAGCAGCTTGGCGGCAGGGGTCGACGAGCAGTACTTC	CASSLAAGVDEQYF	14	NA	TRBV5-1	once	TRBJ2-7
TGTGCCAGTAGTATTCAGGGTATGGGCTCTGGGGCCAACGTCCTGACTTTC	CASSIQGMGSGANVLTF	17	NA	TRBV19	once	TRBJ2-6
TGTGCCAGCAGTTTACAAAACGGCGGGAGGAATGAGCAGTTCTTC	CASSLQNGGRNEQFF	15	TRBD2	TRBV27	NA	TRBJ2-1
TGTGCCAGCAGTCGAGGACAGGGAACTCTGACAGCCTACGAGCAGTACTTC	CASSRGQGTLTAYEQYF	17	TRBD1	TRBV6-6	NA	TRBJ2-7
TGTGCCAGCAGAATCCGGGACTTTGACTACGAGCAGTACTTC	CASRIRDFDYEQYF	14	NA	TRBV6-5	NA	TRBJ2-7
TGCGCCAGCAGCTTGGATCTAGCGGGAGGGACCGGGGAGCTGTTTTTT	CASSLDLAGGTGELFF	16	TRBD2	TRBV5-1	NA	TRBJ2-2
TGTGCCAGCAGCTTGGGCCAGGTCTCCTACAATGAGCAGTTCTTC	CASSLGQVSYNEQFF	15	NA	TRBV5-8	NA	TRBJ2-1
TGTGCCAGCACCATGACTGTCATCGGTACGCAGTATTTT	CASTMTVIGTQYF	13	NA	TRBV12-3/TRBV12-4	NA	TRBJ2-3
TGTGCCAGCAGCGTAGCCCTAGCGGATTACACCGGGGAGCTGTTTTTT	CASSVALADYTGELFF	16	TRBD2	TRBV9	NA	TRBJ2-2
TGTGCCAGCAGCCAAGCCCCGGGGGGGGTTTTCCCAGATACGCAGTATTTT	CASSQAPGGVFPDTQYF	17	TRBD2	TRBV3-1/TRBV3-2	NA	TRBJ2-3
TGTGCCAGCAGCCAAGGCGCTCAGCGGGAGATGAATGAGCAGTTCTTC	CASSQGAQREMNEQFF	16	TRBD2	TRBV3-1/TRBV3-2	NA	TRBJ2-1
TGTGCCAGCAGTGAAATTGGCGGACTCTCGAACACCGGGGAGCTGTTTTTT	CASSEIGGLSNTGELFF	17	NA	TRBV6-1	NA	TRBJ2-2
TGTGCCAGCAGCTCTCGACAGGGGTCCTACAATGAGCAGTTCTTC	CASSSRQGSYNEQFF	15	TRBD1	TRBV7-3	few	TRBJ2-1
TGCAGCGTCATACAACCGGGACAGGGGCAAGAGACCCAGTACTTC	CSVIQPGQGQETQYF	15	TRBD1	TRBV29-1	NA	TRBJ2-5